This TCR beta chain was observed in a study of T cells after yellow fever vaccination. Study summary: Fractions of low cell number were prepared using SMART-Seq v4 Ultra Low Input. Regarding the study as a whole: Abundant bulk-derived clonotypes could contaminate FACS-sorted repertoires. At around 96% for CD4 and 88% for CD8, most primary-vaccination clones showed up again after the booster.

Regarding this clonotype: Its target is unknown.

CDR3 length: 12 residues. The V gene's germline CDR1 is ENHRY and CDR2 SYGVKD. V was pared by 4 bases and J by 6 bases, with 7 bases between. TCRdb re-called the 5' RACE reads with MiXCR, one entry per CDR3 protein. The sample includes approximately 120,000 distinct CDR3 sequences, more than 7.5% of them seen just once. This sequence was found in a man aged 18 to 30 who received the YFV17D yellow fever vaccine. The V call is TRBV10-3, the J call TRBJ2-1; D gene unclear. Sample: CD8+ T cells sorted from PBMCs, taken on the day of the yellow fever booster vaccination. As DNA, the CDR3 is TGTGCCATCAGTGTGGGTGGCAATGAGCAGTTCTTC. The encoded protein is CAISVGGNEQFF.